The entry below gives a single T cell receptor (beta chain) sequence along with its context. Its antigen remains unknown. Data came from immunoSEQ multiplex PCR; TCRdb stores just in-frame clones and leaves some out. In the table there are about 89,000 clones, approximately 89% of which are singletons. This entry belongs to a study of T cell repertoires and HLA-DP antigens. CDR1 is SGHTA, CDR2 FQGTGA, per germline. Trimming removed 2 bases at V and 4 bases at J, with 6 bases between. The CDR3 is 13 residues long. The chain employs TRBV7-3 and TRBJ1-3; no clear D. The sample consisted of CD4+ T cells from PBMCs. The TCR sequence derives from a man in his forties or fifties in good health and CMV-seronegative. CDR3 sequence (DNA): TGTGCCAGCAGCTTAGGGGTCGGAAACACCATATATTTT. This encodes CASSLGVGNTIYF.